The 21 T cell receptor beta chains in this list originate from one sample, sequenced in a study of human T cells and chemical hapten exposure. The time point was: patch test 2, 6 weeks after DPC sensitization. Treatment reported: therapeutic diphenylcyclopropenone sensitization with weekly scalp DPC. Each CDR3 protein gets one entry after TCRdb re-called the RACE reads with MiXCR. Of some 81,000 distinct CDR3 sequences listed, around 10% are singletons. Material: whole blood, obtained in connection with sensitization to the hapten diphenylcyclopropenone (DPC). These receptors all stem from a man younger than 35 with alopecia areata. Some clones in this sample may be carry-over from other donors' samples.

The V and J genes are TRBV18 and TRBJ2-7; D is ambiguous. Germline values: CDR1 KGHSH, CDR2 LQKENI. The CDR3 totals 15 residues. The ends were cut back, 3 bases at V and 4 bases at J, with 16 bases in the middle. The CDR3, as DNA: TGTGCCAGCTCACCCCCCGGTTGGGGAACTTACGAGCAGTACTTC. Its protein is CASSPPGWGTYEQYF.

This clonotype turned up a few times. The CDR3: CASSQEEGTEAFF. CDR3 nucleotides: TGTGCCAGCAGCCAAGAAGAGGGCACTGAAGCTTTCTTT. V usage is TRBV3-1 and J usage is TRBJ1-1, with D uncertain. The V end lost 0 bases, the J end lost 4 bases, and 6 bases lay between the germline ends. The CDR3 is made up of 13 amino acids. The germline gives CDR1 LGHDT, CDR2 YNNKEL (reference sequence).

V is TRBV10-2 and J is TRBJ2-1; a weak D match, TRBD1 (6 bases). The CDR3 covers 17 residues. With 0 bases removed from V and 2 bases from J, the gap between germline ends came to 14 bases. Germline V gene lookup returns CDR1 WSHSY and CDR2 SAAADI. The CDR3 loop is CASSESPFDRTYNEQFF. CDR3 sequence (DNA): TGCGCCAGCAGTGAGTCTCCCTTCGACAGGACCTACAATGAGCAGTTCTTC.

Judged by abundance, this clonotype is medium-sized (0.01 to 0.1%). V and J are TRBV20-1 and TRBJ2-2; possible D gene TRBD2, 7 bases. Germline values: CDR1 DFQATT, CDR2 SNEGSKA (reference sequence). This CDR3 is built from 13 residues. The V end was cut by 3 bases, the J end by 5 bases, with 10 bases between. The CDR3 nucleotides are TGCAGTGCTAGCAGGGGACTAACCGGGGAGCTGTTTTTT. Its protein product is CSASRGLTGELFF.

This chain links TRBV28 with TRBJ2-5, with D perhaps matching TRBD1 (6 bases). From germline, CDR1 is MDHEN and CDR2 SYDVKM. V shed 6 bases and J shed 1 base, with 15 bases lying between them. The CDR3 covers 15 residues. In DNA, the CDR3 is TGTGCCAGCAGAATTAAAAGACAGGCCCAAGAGACCCAGTACTTC. Its protein product is CASRIKRQAQETQYF.

This rearrangement joins TRBV6-6 to TRBJ1-6; 7 bases map to TRBD1. The CDR3 runs to 14 residues. J gave up 10 bases and V 6 bases, and 9 bases lay outside the gene matches. Germline CDR1 MNHNY, CDR2 SVGAGI (reference sequence). The CDR3 DNA reads as TGTGCCAGCAGCCGAAGACAGGGCGAATCACCCCTCCACTTT. It encodes CASSRRQGESPLHF.

This clonotype was picked up a small number of times. The chain combines TRBV7-6 with TRBJ2-2; D possibly corresponds to TRBD1 (5 bases). The CDR3 has 14 amino acids. CDR1 SGHVS and CDR2 FNYEAQ come from the germline V gene. The V and J ends lost 5 bases and 9 bases respectively, with 16 bases between them. The CDR3: CASSNQGFGRELFF. DNA of the CDR3: TGTGCCAGCAGCAATCAGGGTTTTGGGCGGGAGCTGTTTTTT.

The table lists this clonotype with a few counts. This sequence joins TRBV7-8 and TRBJ2-1; D not resolved. CDR1 SGHVS and CDR2 FQNEAQ come from the germline V gene. The CDR3 loop spans 12 amino acids. Trimming shortened V by 6 bases and J by 8 bases, and 11 bases separated the two germline ends. For the CDR3, the DNA is TGTGCCAGCAGACTGTATAGGGATGAGCAGTTCTTC. Translation: CASRLYRDEQFF.

There are many counts of this clonotype. The CDR3 reads CASSVTGLADYEQYF. In nucleotides, the CDR3 is TGTGCCAGCAGCGTAACGGGACTAGCGGACTACGAGCAGTACTTC. The chain joins TRBV9 to TRBJ2-7; 11 positions agree with TRBD2. The CDR3 consists of 15 residues. The V gene end was trimmed by 1 base and the J gene end by 3 bases; junction bases not matched to a gene: 3. Germline CDR1 is SGDLS and CDR2 is YYNGEE.

A few counts support this clonotype. The CDR3 spells CASAPGWGMSETQYF. The CDR3 coding sequence is TGTGCCAGCGCGCCCGGATGGGGGATGTCAGAGACCCAGTACTTC. The rearrangement uses TRBV5-4 and TRBJ2-5; tentatively, D is TRBD1 or TRBD2 (5 bases each). The germline gives CDR1 SGHNT, CDR2 YYREEE (reference sequence). There are 15 residues in the CDR3. The V end lost 7 bases, the J end lost 4 bases, and 20 bases lay between the germline ends.

V and J are TRBV20-1 and TRBJ1-6; possible D gene TRBD1, 5 bases. This CDR3 spans 15 amino acids. Trimming stripped 2 bases from V and 9 bases from J, with 17 bases between. From germline, CDR1 is DFQATT and CDR2 SNEGSKA (reference sequence). In DNA form, the CDR3 reads TGCAGTGCTAGACAGCCCACCCGGGACTCTTCACCCCTCCACTTT. This sequence encodes CSARQPTRDSSPLHF.

This clonotype has more than one count but fewer than ten. The genes are TRBV24-1 and TRBJ2-7; D may be TRBD2 (7 bases). From germline, CDR1 is KGHDR and CDR2 SFDVKD. The CDR3 is 14 residues long. V was clipped by 5 bases and J by 6 bases, with 16 bases between them. The chain's CDR3 is CATSAWGGLGEQYV. In DNA form, the CDR3 reads TGTGCCACCAGTGCCTGGGGGGGCCTAGGCGAGCAGTACGTC.

This clonotype was seen only a few times. The CDR3 bases are TGTGCAAGTCGCTTAGAGTCGGGGACCTCCTACGAGCAGTACTTC. The encoded protein is CASRLESGTSYEQYF. The chain links TRBV12-2 to TRBJ2-7. TRBV12-2 is recorded as a pseudogene. This CDR3 has 15 amino acids.

Details on this clonotype: With a much larger clone just one base away, this may be a read error. This chain joins TRBV27 and TRBJ2-2, with D perhaps TRBD1 or TRBD2 (7 bases each). CDR1 and CDR2 from the germline V gene are MNHEY and SMNVEV (reference sequence). This CDR3 contains 17 residues. DNA of the CDR3: TGTGCCAGCAGCACAGGGGTCAGCGGGGTAAAGACCGGGGAGCCGTTTTTT. As protein: CASSTGVSGVKTGEPFF.

This clonotype was seen many times. This chain connects TRBV9 to TRBJ2-2; D is ambiguous. Germline-derived CDR1 and CDR2 are SGDLS and YYNGEE. Deletions cut 5 bases from V and 0 bases from J, with 14 bases between. This CDR3 comprises 16 residues. The CDR3 DNA follows: TGTGCCAGCAGTATGTTTACAACCGCGAACACCGGGGAGCTGTTTTTT. Protein product: CASSMFTTANTGELFF.

This clonotype has a handful of counts. The J gene is TRBJ2-2, the V gene TRBV20-1, with D maybe TRBD1 (5 bases). The germline gives CDR1 DFQATT, CDR2 SNEGSKA (reference sequence). V was trimmed by 2 bases and J by 1 base, leaving 11 bases between them. The CDR3 is 15 amino acids. The CDR3 nucleotides read TGCAGTGCTAGAATTGCTCAGGGGAACACCGGGGAGCTGTTTTTT. Translation: CSARIAQGNTGELFF.

This chain links TRBV7-8 with TRBJ1-5; D remains ambiguous. With 2 bases removed from V and 7 bases from J, the gap between germline ends came to 18 bases. The CDR3 length is 16 residues. Germline-derived CDR1 and CDR2 are SGHVS and FQNEAQ. The CDR3 bases are TGTGCCAGCAGCTTACTTGGGTCCCAAGGTTGGCAGCCCCAGCATTTT. Its protein is CASSLLGSQGWQPQHF. Full variable domain (missing parts from reference TRBV7-8 and TRBJ1-5): GAGVSQSPRYKVAKRGQDVALRCDPISGHVSLFWYQQALGQGPEFLTYFQNEAQLDKSGLPSDRFFAERPEGSVSTLKIQRTQQEDSAVYLCASSLLGSQGWQPQHFGDGTRLSIL.

This clonotype has just a few counts. The chain employs TRBV19 and TRBJ1-6, with D unclear. In germline, CDR1 is LNHDA, CDR2 SQIVND (reference sequence). V shed 6 bases and J shed 8 bases, with 11 bases lying between them. This CDR3 has 13 amino acids. The CDR3 spells CASRRARDSPLHF. CDR3 DNA: TGTGCCAGTAGACGGGCAAGGGATTCACCCCTCCACTTT.

The sample holds many counts of this clonotype. CDR3 bases: TGTGCCAGCAGTCGTCAGGGCGAGTACGAGCAGTACTTC. This encodes CASSRQGEYEQYF. The chain links TRBV7-9 to TRBJ2-7, with D possibly matching TRBD1 (5 bases). V shed 6 bases and J shed 4 bases, with 13 bases lying between them. CDR3 length: 13 residues. Germline lookup yields CDR1 SEHNR and CDR2 FQNEAQ (reference sequence).

The genes are TRBV10-3 and TRBJ2-5; TRBD2 agrees at 9 bases. Germline loops: CDR1 ENHRY, CDR2 SYGVKD. The length of the CDR3 is 14 residues. The ends lost 5 bases at V and 4 bases at J; junction bases unmatched: 5. CDR3 nucleotide sequence: TGTGCCATCAGTAGGCTAGCGGGGCTAGAGACCCAGTACTTC. This codes for CAISRLAGLETQYF.

This clonotype has only one observation. The chain employs TRBV4-3 and TRBJ1-5, with D maybe TRBD1 (6 bases). There are 16 residues in the CDR3. V lost 0 bases to trimming and J lost 0 bases, with 9 bases between them. Germline V CDR1 and CDR2: LGHNA, YSLEER. CDR3 protein: CASSQDTGHSNQPQHF. Here the CDR3 DNA reads TGCGCCAGCAGCCAAGATACAGGGCATAGCAATCAGCCCCAGCATTTT.